Following are 7 T cell receptor beta chains from one sample sequenced in a study of CD8 T cells in ankylosing spondylitis. MiXCR was run by TCRdb on the 5' RACE reads, yielding one entry per CDR3 protein. The sample shows 240,000 or so distinct CDR3 sequences, about 9.1% of them seen only once. Specimen: blood, either unsorted or a sorted T cell fraction (not recorded which). These receptors were taken from a male donor with ankylosing spondylitis or in good health (not recorded which).

Ten or more counts support this clonotype. The chain is built from TRBV6-5 and TRBJ2-7; D is perhaps TRBD1 (5 bases). CDR3 length equals 15 residues. CDR1 is MNHEY and CDR2 is SVGAGI in the germline V gene. V was clipped by 0 bases and J by 0 bases, with 9 bases between them. The CDR3, as DNA: TGTGCCAGCAGTTACTCGGGGCTGTTCTCCTACGAGCAGTACTTC. Amino acid sequence: CASSYSGLFSYEQYF.

The chain is built from TRBV7-3 and TRBJ2-1, with 11 bases identical to TRBD1. The V segment lost 1 base and the J segment 8 bases; nucleotides outside the gene matches: 4. The CDR3 sequence is 15 residues long. In germline, CDR1 is SGHTA, CDR2 FQGTGA. CDR3 nucleotides: TGTGCCAGCAGCTTAAGGACAGGGGGCTTTTATGAGCAGTTCTTC. Translated, it gives CASSLRTGGFYEQFF. The variable domain in full, with the rest retrieved from reference TRBV7-3 and TRBJ2-1, is GAGVSQTPSNKVTEKGKYVELRCDPISGHTALYWYRQSLGQGPEFLIYFQGTGAADDSGLPNDRFFAVRPEGSVSTLKIQRTERGDSAVYLCASSLRTGGFYEQFFGPGTRLTVL.

This clonotype was counted many times. V gene TRBV7-8 combines with J gene TRBJ2-3; D unclear. The CDR3 sequence is 12 residues long. The ends were cut back, 7 bases at V and 1 base at J, with 6 bases in the middle. Germline V CDR1 and CDR2: SGHVS, FQNEAQ. CDR3 in amino acids: CASKSGTDTQYF. CDR3 coding DNA: TGTGCCAGCAAATCGGGCACAGATACGCAGTATTTT.

This clonotype was picked up a small number of times. DNA for the CDR3: TGTGCCAGCAGCCGGATCAGGGAGGCCAAAAACATTCAGTACTTC. It translates to CASSRIREAKNIQYF. This chain connects TRBV11-2 to TRBJ2-4; D possibly matches TRBD1 or TRBD2 (5 bases each). The CDR3 loop spans 15 amino acids. The V end lost 5 bases, the J end lost 1 base, and 12 bases lay between the germline ends. CDR1 is SGHAT, CDR2 FQNNGV, per germline.

J is TRBJ2-1 and V is TRBV11-3; D remains ambiguous. The CDR3 sequence is 13 residues long. The germline CDR1 and CDR2 sequences are SGHNT and YENEEA. V was trimmed by 7 bases and J by 6 bases, leaving 13 bases between them. The CDR3 DNA reads TGTGCCAGCAACCCCGGACCGGGCAATGAGCAGTTCTTC. It translates to CASNPGPGNEQFF.

This clonotype was picked up many times. This chain connects TRBV20-1 to TRBJ2-3; D gene ambiguous. CDR3 length: 12 residues. Trimming left V 6 bases short and J 4 bases short, with 11 bases between. The germline V gene encodes CDR1 DFQATT and CDR2 SNEGSKA (reference sequence). CDR3 in amino acids: CSAQALADTQYF. Written as DNA, the CDR3 is TGCAGTGCCCAAGCCCTCGCAGATACGCAGTATTTT.

This clonotype was counted many times. The chain employs TRBV20-1 and TRBJ2-3, with a tentative D call TRBD2 (6 bases). Looked up from germline, CDR1 is DFQATT and CDR2 is SNEGSKA (reference sequence). The V gene lost 6 bases and the J gene lost 3 bases, with 19 bases spanning the gap. This CDR3 has 15 amino acids. In DNA, the CDR3 is TGCAGTGCCACGCGGGACTCCCCTAAGACAGATACGCAGTATTTT. This sequence encodes CSATRDSPKTDTQYF.